This is a list of T cell receptor beta chains from one sample in a study of cytomegalovirus exposure and HLA in healthy donors. Assay: immunoSEQ multiplex PCR; the TCRdb copy retains only in-frame clones and omits some. Among 200,000 to 250,000 clones listed, less than 90% were seen once. Sequenced: PBMCs. These receptors came from a woman between 18 and 29 years old in good health and CMV-seronegative. The CDR3 runs from the conserved cysteine through the conserved F or W. The D gene is left open where the match is weak. Some rows have no size entry. The others give once, few or many, or a class for an expanded clone.

j_call	d_call	clone_size	v_call	cdr3_aa	cdr3_nt
TRBJ2-1	.	.	TRBV28	CASSPYRKEGEQFF	TGTGCCAGCAGTCCATACAGGAAGGAGGGTGAGCAGTTCTTC
TRBJ2-3	TRBD2	.	TRBV6-1	CASSEWGGWSTDTQYF	TGTGCCAGCAGTGAATGGGGAGGGTGGTCCACAGATACGCAGTATTTT
TRBJ1-5	TRBD1	.	TRBV2	CASTSGQGVGQPQHF	TGTGCCAGCACCTCGGGACAGGGGGTTGGTCAGCCCCAGCATTTT
TRBJ1-5	.	.	TRBV5-1	CASSLSTDSNQPQHF	TGCGCCAGCAGCTTGAGCACGGATAGCAATCAGCCCCAGCATTTT
TRBJ2-1	.	.	TRBV5-1	CASSLAKGRAAGNEQFF	TGCGCCAGCAGCTTGGCCAAAGGGCGGGCTGCTGGGAATGAGCAGTTCTTC
TRBJ1-2	.	few	TRBV7-9	CASSLDAEGYTF	TGTGCCAGCAGCTTAGATGCGGAGGGCTACACCTTC
TRBJ2-6	.	once	TRBV27	CASRRGPDSGANVLTF	TGTGCCAGCAGAAGGGGACCCGACTCTGGGGCCAACGTCCTGACTTTC
TRBJ1-5	.	.	TRBV15	CATSRDTVQPQHF	TGTGCCACCAGCAGAGATACGGTCCAGCCCCAGCATTTT
TRBJ1-1	.	.	TRBV6-1	CAATYEWNTEAFF	TGTGCCGCGACTTATGAATGGAACACTGAAGCTTTCTTT
TRBJ2-5	TRBD1	.	TRBV6-1	CASKSGGAGETQYF	TGTGCCAGCAAATCAGGGGGCGCGGGGGAGACCCAGTACTTC
TRBJ1-6	.	.	TRBV9	CASSPGHPGPLHF	TGTGCCAGCAGCCCGGGACACCCTGGACCCCTCCACTTT
TRBJ1-5	.	.	TRBV6-5	CASSRTGNSNQPQHF	TGTGCCAGCAGCCGGACGGGGAATAGCAATCAGCCCCAGCATTTT
TRBJ1-1	.	few	TRBV14	CASSPGQNTEAFF	TGTGCCAGCAGCCCAGGACAGAACACTGAAGCTTTCTTT
TRBJ1-4	TRBD1	.	TRBV9	CASSAVGTGDEKLFF	TGTGCCAGCAGCGCCGTCGGGACAGGGGATGAAAAACTGTTTTTT
TRBJ2-7	TRBD1	.	TRBV28	CASSRDSPYEQYF	TGTGCCAGCAGCAGGGACAGCCCCTACGAGCAGTACTTC
TRBJ1-2	TRBD1	once	TRBV7-9	CASSSDRETVGYTF	TGTGCCAGCAGCTCAGACAGGGAAACCGTAGGCTACACCTTC
TRBJ2-7	TRBD2	.	TRBV6-5	CASSDGTSGYEQYF	TGTGCCAGCAGTGACGGGACTAGCGGCTACGAGCAGTACTTC
TRBJ2-1	TRBD2	.	TRBV2	CASSSFRGLAGYNEQFF	TGTGCCAGCAGTTCATTCCGGGGACTAGCGGGGTACAATGAGCAGTTCTTC
TRBJ1-2	.	.	TRBV20-1	CSARTDYGYTF	TGCAGTGCTAGGACAGACTATGGCTACACCTTC
TRBJ1-2	.	.	TRBV5-1	CASSLVGASNYGYTF	TGCGCCAGCAGCTTGGTGGGGGCATCTAACTATGGCTACACCTTC
TRBJ1-3	.	.	TRBV30	CAVQGPSGNTIYF	TGTGCCGTACAGGGTCCTTCTGGAAACACCATATATTTT
TRBJ2-5	TRBD1	.	TRBV29-1	CSVDRTGVETQYF	TGCAGCGTTGACCGGACAGGGGTAGAGACCCAGTACTTC
TRBJ1-2	.	.	TRBV27	CASSFHPSRTENYGYTF	TGTGCCAGCAGTTTCCACCCTTCTAGGACAGAAAACTATGGCTACACCTTC
TRBJ2-2	.	few	TRBV9	CASSAQNTGELFF	TGTGCCAGCAGCGCCCAGAACACCGGGGAGCTGTTTTTT
TRBJ1-3	.	.	TRBV4-1	CASSHGGLGGNTIYF	TGCGCCAGCAGCCACGGGGGATTGGGTGGAAACACCATATATTTT
TRBJ2-1	.	.	TRBV5-4	CASSPRGAGNEQFF	TGTGCCAGCAGCCCCCGCGGGGCTGGCAATGAGCAGTTCTTC
TRBJ1-5	.	.	TRBV6-1	CASSEGRYQPQHF	TGTGCCAGCAGTGAAGGCAGATATCAGCCCCAGCATTTT
TRBJ2-3	TRBD2	.	TRBV27	CASSMGLAGDTQYF	TGTGCCAGCAGTATGGGACTAGCGGGAGATACGCAGTATTTT
TRBJ2-5	.	.	TRBV2	CASSAEQQETQYF	TGTGCCAGCAGTGCGGAACAGCAAGAGACCCAGTACTTC
TRBJ1-5	TRBD1	.	TRBV6-5	CASQGGGNQPQHF	TGTGCCAGCCAGGGGGGGGGCAATCAGCCCCAGCATTTT
TRBJ2-2	.	.	TRBV29-1	CSVGRGEHTGELFF	TGCAGCGTTGGCAGGGGCGAGCACACCGGGGAGCTGTTTTTT
TRBJ2-7	TRBD2	.	TRBV6-1	CASSDLLKSGKSYEQYF	TGTGCCAGCAGTGACCTGTTAAAAAGCGGGAAATCCTACGAGCAGTACTTC
TRBJ2-5	TRBD1	.	TRBV7-9	CASSFSTGFNQETQYF	TGTGCCAGCAGCTTCTCGACAGGGTTTAATCAAGAGACCCAGTACTTC
TRBJ2-3	.	.	TRBV5-6	CASSLGQGNPDTQYF	TGTGCCAGCAGCTTGGGGCAGGGTAACCCAGATACGCAGTATTTT
TRBJ1-1	TRBD1	.	TRBV25-1	CATGTGGNTEAFF	TGTGCCACAGGGACAGGGGGTAACACTGAAGCTTTCTTT
TRBJ2-1	TRBD2	.	TRBV5-1	CASSLSLRGTSGGDEQFF	TGCGCCAGCAGCTTGTCTCTGAGGGGGACTAGCGGGGGTGATGAGCAGTTCTTC
TRBJ1-2	TRBD1	.	TRBV18	CASSPDRVGKGYTF	TGTGCCAGCTCACCAGACAGGGTTGGCAAGGGCTACACCTTC
TRBJ2-7	TRBD2	.	TRBV5-1	CASSLGRGDYYEQYF	TGCGCCAGCAGCTTGGGGCGCGGGGACTACTACGAGCAGTACTTC
TRBJ1-2	TRBD1	.	TRBV6-1	CASRMDRAYGYTF	TGTGCCAGCAGGATGGACAGGGCCTATGGCTACACCTTC
TRBJ1-1	.	once	TRBV28	CASSLGLRAFF	TGTGCCAGCAGTTTAGGACTGCGGGCTTTCTTT
TRBJ1-1	TRBD1	.	TRBV27	CASSLRTGTEAFF	TGTGCCAGCAGTCTCAGGACAGGCACTGAAGCTTTCTTT
TRBJ2-7	.	.	TRBV29-1	CSVDNVYEQYF	TGCAGCGTCGACAATGTCTACGAGCAGTACTTC
TRBJ2-1	TRBD2	.	TRBV7-6	CASSLTGGTYNEQFF	TGTGCCAGCAGCTTAACGGGGGGAACCTACAATGAGCAGTTCTTC